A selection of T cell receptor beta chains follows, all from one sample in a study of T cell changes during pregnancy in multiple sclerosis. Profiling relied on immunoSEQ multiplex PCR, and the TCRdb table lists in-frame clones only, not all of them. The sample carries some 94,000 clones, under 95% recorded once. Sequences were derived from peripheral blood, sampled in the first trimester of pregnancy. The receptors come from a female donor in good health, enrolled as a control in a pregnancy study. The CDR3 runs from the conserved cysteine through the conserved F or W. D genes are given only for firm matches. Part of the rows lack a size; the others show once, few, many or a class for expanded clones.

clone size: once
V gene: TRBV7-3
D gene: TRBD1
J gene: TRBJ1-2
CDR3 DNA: TGTGCCAGCAGCTCGACAGGGCTCGGCTACACCTTC
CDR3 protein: CASSSTGLGYTF

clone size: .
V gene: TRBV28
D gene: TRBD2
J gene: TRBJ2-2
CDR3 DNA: TGTGCCAGCAGGGGCGGGGGGGCCGCCGGGGAGCTGTTTTTT
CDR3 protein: CASRGGGAAGELFF

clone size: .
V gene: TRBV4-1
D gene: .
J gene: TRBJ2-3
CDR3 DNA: TGCGCCAGCAGCCAGGAGGGCCCAGATACGCAGTATTTT
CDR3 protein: CASSQEGPDTQYF

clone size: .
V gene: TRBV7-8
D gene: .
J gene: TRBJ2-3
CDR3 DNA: TGTGCCAGCAGCTTAGAGGGGGGGGGAATCTTCACAGATACGCAGTATTTT
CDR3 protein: CASSLEGGGIFTDTQYF

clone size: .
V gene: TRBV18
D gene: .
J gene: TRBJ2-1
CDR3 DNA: TGTGCCAGTACACGACACTCCTACAATGAGCAGTTCTTC
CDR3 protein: CASTRHSYNEQFF

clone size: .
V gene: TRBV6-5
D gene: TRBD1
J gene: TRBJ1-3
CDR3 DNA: TGTGCCAGCAGATTAACAGGGGCTGGAAACACCATATATTTT
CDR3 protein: CASRLTGAGNTIYF

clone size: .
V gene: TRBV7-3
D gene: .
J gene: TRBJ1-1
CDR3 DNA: TGTGCCAGCAGCTTAAGGGCCGACAGTAACACTGAAGCTTTCTTT
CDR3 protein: CASSLRADSNTEAFF

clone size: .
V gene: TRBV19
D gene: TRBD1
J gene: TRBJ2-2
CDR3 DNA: TGTGCCAGTAAGGGGTCGGCAGGGGGTTTAACCGGGGAGCTGTTTTTT
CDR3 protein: CASKGSAGGLTGELFF

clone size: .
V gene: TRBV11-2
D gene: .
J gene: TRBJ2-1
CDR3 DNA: TGTGCCAGCAGCCCCCTGGAGACCTACAATGAGCAGTTCTTC
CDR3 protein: CASSPLETYNEQFF

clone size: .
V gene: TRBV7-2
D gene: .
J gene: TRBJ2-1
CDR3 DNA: TGTGCCAGCAGCTCCCTGAAGTCGCCAACCGGCTCCTACAATGAGCAGTTCTTC
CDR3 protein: CASSSLKSPTGSYNEQFF

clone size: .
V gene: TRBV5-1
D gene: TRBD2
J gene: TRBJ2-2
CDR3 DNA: TGCGCCAGCAGCTTGAAGCGGGGGGACACCGGGGAGCTGTTTTTT
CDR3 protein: CASSLKRGDTGELFF

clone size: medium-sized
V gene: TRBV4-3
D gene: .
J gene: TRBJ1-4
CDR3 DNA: TGCGCCAGCAGCCAAGAAGACAGGAGACATGAAAAACTGTTTTTT
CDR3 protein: CASSQEDRRHEKLFF

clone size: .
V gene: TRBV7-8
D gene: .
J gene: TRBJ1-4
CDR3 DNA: TGTGCCAGCAGCCAGTGGCTCAGGGAAGGCGAAAAACTGTTTTTT
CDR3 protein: CASSQWLREGEKLFF